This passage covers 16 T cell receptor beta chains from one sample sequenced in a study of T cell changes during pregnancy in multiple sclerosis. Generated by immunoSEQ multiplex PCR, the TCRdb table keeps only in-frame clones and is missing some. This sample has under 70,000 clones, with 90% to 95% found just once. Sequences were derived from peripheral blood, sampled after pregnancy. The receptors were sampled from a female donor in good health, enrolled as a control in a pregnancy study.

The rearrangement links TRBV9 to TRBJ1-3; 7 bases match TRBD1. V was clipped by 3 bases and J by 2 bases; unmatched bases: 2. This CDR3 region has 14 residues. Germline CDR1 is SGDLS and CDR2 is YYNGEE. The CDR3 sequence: CASSDDRAGNTIYF. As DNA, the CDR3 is TGTGCCAGCAGCGATGACAGGGCTGGAAACACCATATATTTT.

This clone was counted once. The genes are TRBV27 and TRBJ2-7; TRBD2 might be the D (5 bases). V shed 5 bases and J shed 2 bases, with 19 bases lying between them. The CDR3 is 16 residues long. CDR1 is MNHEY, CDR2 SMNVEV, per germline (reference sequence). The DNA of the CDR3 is TGTGCCAGCAGTACTCCTTATTTCGACGGGACCTACGAGCAGTACTTC. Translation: CASSTPYFDGTYEQYF.

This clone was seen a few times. DNA of the CDR3: TGTGCCAGCACCCTTCGTAGAGGGAACACTGAAGCTTTCTTT. This codes for CASTLRRGNTEAFF. The V gene is TRBV6-5, the J gene TRBJ1-1; D remains ambiguous. The CDR3 is 14 amino acids. Germline V gene lookup returns CDR1 MNHEY and CDR2 SVGAGI. V dropped 7 bases and J dropped 1 base, with 13 bases sitting between them.

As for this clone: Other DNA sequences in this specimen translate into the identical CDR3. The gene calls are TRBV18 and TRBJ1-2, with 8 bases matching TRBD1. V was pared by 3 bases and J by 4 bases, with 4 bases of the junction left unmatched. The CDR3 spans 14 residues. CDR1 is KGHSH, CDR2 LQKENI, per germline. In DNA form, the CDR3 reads TGTGCCAGCTCACCCAGGGGGCAAGGCTATGGCTACACCTTC. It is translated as CASSPRGQGYGYTF.

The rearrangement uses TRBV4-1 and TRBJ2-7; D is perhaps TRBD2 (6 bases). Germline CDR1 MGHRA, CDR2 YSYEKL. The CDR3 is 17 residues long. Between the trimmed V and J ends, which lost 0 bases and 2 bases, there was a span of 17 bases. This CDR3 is CASSQDGGVQTTYEQYF. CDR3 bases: TGCGCCAGCAGCCAAGATGGCGGGGTACAAACAACCTACGAGCAGTACTTC.

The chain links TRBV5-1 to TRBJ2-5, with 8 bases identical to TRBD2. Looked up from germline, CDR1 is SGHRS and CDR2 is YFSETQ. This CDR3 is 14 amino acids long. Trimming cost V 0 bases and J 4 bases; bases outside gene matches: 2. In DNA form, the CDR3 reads TGCGCCAGCAGCTTGGCTAGCGGGCGAGAGACCCAGTACTTC. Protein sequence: CASSLASGRETQYF.

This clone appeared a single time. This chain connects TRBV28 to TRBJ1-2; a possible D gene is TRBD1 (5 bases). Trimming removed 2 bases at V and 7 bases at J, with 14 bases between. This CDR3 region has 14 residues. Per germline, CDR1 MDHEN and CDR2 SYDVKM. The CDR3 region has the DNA TGTGCCAGCAGTTTAGACAGTCCCGGGGGTGGCTACACCTTC. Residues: CASSLDSPGGGYTF.

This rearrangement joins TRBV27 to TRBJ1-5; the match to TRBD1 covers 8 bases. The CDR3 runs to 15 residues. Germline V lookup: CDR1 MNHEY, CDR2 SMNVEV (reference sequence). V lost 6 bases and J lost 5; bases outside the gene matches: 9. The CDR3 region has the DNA TGTGCCAGCAGATCGCAGGGGGCTTTATATCAGCCCCAGCATTTT. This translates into CASRSQGALYQPQHF.

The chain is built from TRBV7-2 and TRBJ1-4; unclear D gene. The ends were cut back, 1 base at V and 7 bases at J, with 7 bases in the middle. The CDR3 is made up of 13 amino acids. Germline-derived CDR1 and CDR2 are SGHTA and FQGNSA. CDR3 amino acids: CASSLGESEKLFF. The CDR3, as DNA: TGTGCCAGCAGCTTAGGAGAGAGTGAAAAACTGTTTTTT.

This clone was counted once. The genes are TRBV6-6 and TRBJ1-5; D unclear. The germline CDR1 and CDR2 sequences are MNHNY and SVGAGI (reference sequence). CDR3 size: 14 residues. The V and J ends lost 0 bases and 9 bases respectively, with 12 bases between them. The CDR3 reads CASSYSDGRGPQHF. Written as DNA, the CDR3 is TGTGCCAGCAGTTACTCGGACGGGCGGGGGCCCCAGCATTTT.

This chain's CDR3 is CASSPSRGGYTF. The CDR3 DNA is TGCGCCAGCAGCCCAAGTAGGGGAGGCTACACCTTC. The V call is TRBV4-3, the J call TRBJ1-2; perhaps TRBD1 as D (5 bases). Trimming cost V 4 bases and J 8 bases, with 11 bases left between them. The CDR3 is 12 residues long. Germline V gene sequence: CDR1 LGHNA, CDR2 YSLEER.

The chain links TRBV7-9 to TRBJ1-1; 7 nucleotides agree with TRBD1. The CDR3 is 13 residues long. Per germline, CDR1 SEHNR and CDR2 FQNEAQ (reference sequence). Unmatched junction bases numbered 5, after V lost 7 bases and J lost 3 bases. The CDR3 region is CASTNDRDTEAFF. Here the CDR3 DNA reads TGTGCCAGCACCAACGACAGGGACACTGAAGCTTTCTTT.

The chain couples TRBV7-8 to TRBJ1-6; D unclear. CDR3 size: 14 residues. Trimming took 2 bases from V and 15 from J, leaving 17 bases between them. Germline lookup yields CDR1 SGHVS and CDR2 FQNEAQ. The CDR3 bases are TGTGCCAGCAGCTTACAGGACTCCTATTCGGGCCTCCACTTT. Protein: CASSLQDSYSGLHF.

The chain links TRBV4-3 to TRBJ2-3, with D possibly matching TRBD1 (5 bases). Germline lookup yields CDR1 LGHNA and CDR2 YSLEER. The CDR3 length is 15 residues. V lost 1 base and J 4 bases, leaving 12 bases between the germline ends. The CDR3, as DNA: TGCGCCAGCAGCCAAGGGCAGGGTTTAGCAGATACGCAGTATTTT. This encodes CASSQGQGLADTQYF.

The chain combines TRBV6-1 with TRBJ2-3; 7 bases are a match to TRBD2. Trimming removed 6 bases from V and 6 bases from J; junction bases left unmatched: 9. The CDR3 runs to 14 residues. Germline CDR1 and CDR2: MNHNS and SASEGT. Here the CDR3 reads CASSHPGGVDTQYF. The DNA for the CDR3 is TGTGCCAGCAGCCACCCTGGGGGGGTGGATACGCAGTATTTT.

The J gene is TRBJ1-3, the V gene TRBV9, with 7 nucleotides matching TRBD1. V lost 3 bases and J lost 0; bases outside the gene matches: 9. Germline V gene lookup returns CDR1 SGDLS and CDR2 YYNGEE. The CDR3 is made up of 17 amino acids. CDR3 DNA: TGTGCCAGCAGCGCTTCCGGGACAGCAAACTCTGGAAACACCATATATTTT. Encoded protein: CASSASGTANSGNTIYF. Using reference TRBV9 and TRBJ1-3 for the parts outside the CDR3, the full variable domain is DSGVTQTPKHLITATGQRVTLRCSPRSGDLSVYWYQQSLDQGLQFLIQYYNGEERAKGNILERFSAQQFPDLHSELNLSSLELGDSALYFCASSASGTANSGNTIYFGEGSWLTVV.